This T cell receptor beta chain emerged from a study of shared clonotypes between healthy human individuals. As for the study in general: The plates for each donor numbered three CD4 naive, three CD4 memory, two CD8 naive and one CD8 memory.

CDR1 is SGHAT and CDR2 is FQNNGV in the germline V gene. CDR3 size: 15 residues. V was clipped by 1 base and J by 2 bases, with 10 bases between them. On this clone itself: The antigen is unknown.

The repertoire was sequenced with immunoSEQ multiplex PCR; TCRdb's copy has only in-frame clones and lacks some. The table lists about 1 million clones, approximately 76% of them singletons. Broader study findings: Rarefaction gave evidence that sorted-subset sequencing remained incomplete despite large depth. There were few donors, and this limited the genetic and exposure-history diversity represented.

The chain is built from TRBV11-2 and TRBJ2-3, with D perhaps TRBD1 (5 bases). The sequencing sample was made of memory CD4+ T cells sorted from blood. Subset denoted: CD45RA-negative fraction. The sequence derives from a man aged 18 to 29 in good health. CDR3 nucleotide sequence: TGTGCCAGCAGCTTAGTGTCACAGGCCACAGATACGCAGTATTTT. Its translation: CASSLVSQATDTQYF.